These 14 T cell receptor beta chains originate from one sample sequenced in a study of cytomegalovirus exposure and HLA in healthy donors. Both 60 Vbeta primers and 13 Jbeta primers went into the PCR. Generated by immunoSEQ multiplex PCR, the TCRdb table keeps only in-frame clones and is missing some. The profile covers about 260,000 clones, with about four fifths appearing a single time and more than 1.5% taken by the ten largest. Specimen: PBMCs. These receptors came from a woman between 40 and 55 years old in good health and CMV-seropositive.

The V gene is TRBV28, the J gene TRBJ2-2, with 8 bases aligning to TRBD1. The CDR3 length is 15 residues. With V trimmed by 7 bases and J by 3 bases, 7 bases remained unmatched. The germline V gene has CDR1 MDHEN and CDR2 SYDVKM. CDR3 in amino acids: CASNPGQEDTGELFF. CDR3 DNA: TGTGCCAGCAACCCGGGACAGGAAGACACCGGGGAGCTGTTTTTT.

This clone came up a few times. The chain links TRBV6-5 to TRBJ1-1, with 7 bases matching TRBD1. Germline-derived CDR1 and CDR2 are MNHEY and SVGAGI. CDR3 length: 14 amino acids. Unmatched junction bases numbered 7, after V lost 6 bases and J lost 3 bases. The CDR3 DNA sequence: TGTGCCAGCAGGGACAGGCGGATGGACACTGAAGCTTTCTTT. Protein: CASRDRRMDTEAFF.

This clone was observed a handful of times. The chain uses TRBV7-2 and TRBJ2-1, with TRBD1 identical over 9 bases. The trim removed 6 bases at V and 4 bases at J, leaving 1 base unmatched. The germline CDR1 and CDR2 sequences are SGHTA and FQGNSA. The length of the CDR3 is 13 residues. The CDR3 loop reads CASRGQGYNEQFF. The CDR3 coding sequence is TGTGCCAGCAGAGGACAGGGGTACAATGAGCAGTTCTTC.

V usage is TRBV6-6 and J usage is TRBJ1-1; D perhaps matches TRBD1 (5 bases). Trimming pared 0 bases from V and 6 bases from J, leaving 14 bases between. Germline V gives CDR1 MNHNY, CDR2 SVGAGI (reference sequence). The CDR3 sequence is 15 residues long. The CDR3 reads CASSYSMGQIAEAFF. In DNA, the CDR3 is TGTGCCAGCAGTTACTCGATGGGGCAGATAGCTGAAGCTTTCTTT.

This clone was detected only a few times. The CDR3 loop is CASSEGENQETQYF. The CDR3 DNA is TGTGCCAGCAGCGAGGGAGAAAACCAAGAGACCCAGTACTTC. The chain links TRBV7-8 to TRBJ2-5, with D tentatively TRBD2 (5 bases). The V and J ends lost 5 bases and 0 bases respectively, with 10 bases between them. The germline gives CDR1 SGHVS, CDR2 FQNEAQ. This CDR3 contains 14 residues.

The rearrangement joins TRBV13 to TRBJ1-1; 9 nucleotides line up with TRBD1. The V gene's germline CDR1 is PRHDT and CDR2 FYEKMQ (reference sequence). V lost 9 bases to trimming and J lost 0 bases; unmatched junction nucleotides: 11. The CDR3 is 16 residues long. The CDR3 bases are TGTGCCAGTAAACCGGGACAGGGTTATTTGAACACTGAAGCTTTCTTT. Translating it yields CASKPGQGYLNTEAFF.

The chain joins TRBV28 to TRBJ1-1; D may be TRBD1 (6 bases). V lost 6 bases and J 6 bases, leaving 11 bases between the germline ends. Germline assignment: CDR1 MDHEN and CDR2 SYDVKM. The CDR3 is 12 amino acids. CDR3 sequence (DNA): TGTGCCAGCAGAGGGGGTGACGCTGAAGCTTTCTTT. It specifies CASRGGDAEAFF.

This clone occurred once. V is TRBV7-2 and J is TRBJ2-7; no definite D call. The CDR3 spans 13 residues. CDR1 is SGHTA and CDR2 is FQGNSA in the germline V gene. The V end lost 5 bases, the J end lost 2 bases, and 10 bases lay between the germline ends. Here the CDR3 DNA reads TGTGCCAGCAGCCCTAGTAACCCCTACGAGCAGTACTTC. Protein sequence: CASSPSNPYEQYF.

The CDR3 DNA follows: TGTGCCAGCTCACCATCGGGTGGGTTTGAAGCTTTCTTT. This codes for CASSPSGGFEAFF. The gene calls are TRBV18 and TRBJ1-1; no firm D call. Germline V gives CDR1 KGHSH, CDR2 LQKENI. The CDR3 spans 13 residues. Trimming cost V 2 bases and J 7 bases, with 11 bases left between them.

The chain employs TRBV6-4 and TRBJ2-1; D ambiguous. This CDR3 has 14 residues. Looked up from germline, CDR1 is MRHNA and CDR2 is SNTAGT. The germline V and J ends were trimmed by 4 bases and 6 bases, with 13 bases remaining between them. The CDR3 nucleotides are TGTGCCAGCAGTGGGTCCTCGGGTAGCAATGAGCAGTTCTTC. Protein product: CASSGSSGSNEQFF.

This clone appeared once. The rearrangement uses TRBV7-8 and TRBJ1-3; D may be TRBD1 (5 bases). CDR3 size: 20 residues. Germline values: CDR1 SGHVS, CDR2 FQNEAQ. V lost 5 bases to trimming and J lost 0 bases, with 26 bases between them. CDR3 in amino acids: CASSPDGTASVRRSGNTIYF. The CDR3 bases are TGTGCCAGCAGCCCCGACGGGACTGCCTCCGTGCGCCGCTCTGGAAACACCATATATTTT.

The V gene is TRBV2, the J gene TRBJ2-3, with 7 bases lining up with TRBD2. The junction had 6 bases not matched to a gene; V was cut back by 0 bases and J by 0 bases. CDR1 and CDR2 from the germline V gene are SNHLY and FYNNEI. CDR3 length equals 17 residues. This chain's CDR3 is CASSEAISGWSTDTQYF. The CDR3 DNA follows: TGTGCCAGCAGTGAAGCGATTAGCGGGTGGAGCACAGATACGCAGTATTTT.

CDR3 DNA sequence: TGCGCCAGCAGCCAAGAAACGGGACTCAGCTACGAGCAGTACTTC. Its protein is CASSQETGLSYEQYF. The rearrangement uses TRBV4-3 and TRBJ2-5; D may be TRBD2 (6 bases). The DNA end is more similar to TRBJ2-7, so the J call may be wrong. Per germline, CDR1 LGHNA and CDR2 YSLEER. The CDR3 is made up of 15 amino acids.

This chain connects TRBV5-1 to TRBJ2-3; no clear D gene. This CDR3 contains 16 residues. The germline CDR1 and CDR2 sequences are SGHRS and YFSETQ. Trimming shortened V by 2 bases and J by 2 bases, and 15 bases separated the two germline ends. CDR3 DNA sequence: TGCGCCAGCAGCTTCCTAGAGTTCCGCCTCACAGATACGCAGTATTTT. Translation: CASSFLEFRLTDTQYF.